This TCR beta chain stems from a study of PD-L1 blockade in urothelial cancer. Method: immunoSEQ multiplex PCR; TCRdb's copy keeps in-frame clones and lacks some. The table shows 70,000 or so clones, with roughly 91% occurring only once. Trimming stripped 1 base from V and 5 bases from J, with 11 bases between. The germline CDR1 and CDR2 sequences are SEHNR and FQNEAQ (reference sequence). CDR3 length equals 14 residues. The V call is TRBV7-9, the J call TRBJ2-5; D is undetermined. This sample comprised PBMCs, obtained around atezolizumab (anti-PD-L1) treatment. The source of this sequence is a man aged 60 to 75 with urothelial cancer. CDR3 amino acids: CASSLEFTWETQYF. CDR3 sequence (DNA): TGTGCCAGCAGCTTAGAGTTTACTTGGGAGACCCAGTACTTC.